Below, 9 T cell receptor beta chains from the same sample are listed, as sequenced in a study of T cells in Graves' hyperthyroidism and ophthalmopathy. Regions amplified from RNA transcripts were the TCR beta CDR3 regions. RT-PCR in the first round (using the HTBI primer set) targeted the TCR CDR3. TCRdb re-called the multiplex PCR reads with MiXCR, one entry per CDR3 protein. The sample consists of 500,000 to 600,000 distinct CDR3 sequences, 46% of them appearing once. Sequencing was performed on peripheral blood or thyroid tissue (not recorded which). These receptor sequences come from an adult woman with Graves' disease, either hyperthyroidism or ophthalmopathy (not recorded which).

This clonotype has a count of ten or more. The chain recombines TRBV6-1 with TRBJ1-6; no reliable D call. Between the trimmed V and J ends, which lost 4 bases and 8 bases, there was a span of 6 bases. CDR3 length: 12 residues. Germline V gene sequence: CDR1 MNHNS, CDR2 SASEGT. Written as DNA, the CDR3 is TGTGCCAGCAGTGGAGTAGATTCACCCCTCCACTTT. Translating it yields CASSGVDSPLHF.

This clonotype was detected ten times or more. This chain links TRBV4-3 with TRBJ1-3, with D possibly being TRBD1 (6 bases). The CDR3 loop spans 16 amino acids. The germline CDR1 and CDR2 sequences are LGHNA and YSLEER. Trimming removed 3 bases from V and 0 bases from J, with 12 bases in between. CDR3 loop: CASSQPGQFSGNTIYF. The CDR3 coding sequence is TGCGCCAGCAGCCAGCCTGGACAGTTCTCTGGAAACACCATATATTTT.

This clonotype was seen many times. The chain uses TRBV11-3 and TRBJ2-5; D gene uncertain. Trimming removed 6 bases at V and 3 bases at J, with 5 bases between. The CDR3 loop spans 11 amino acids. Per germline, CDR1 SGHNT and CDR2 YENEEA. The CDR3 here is CASRIEETQYF. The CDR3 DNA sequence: TGTGCCAGCAGAATAGAAGAGACCCAGTACTTC. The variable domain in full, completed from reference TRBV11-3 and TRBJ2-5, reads EAGVVQSPRYKIIEKKQPVAFWCNPISGHNTLYWYLQNLGQGPELLIRYENEEAVDDSQLPKDRFSAERLKGVDSTLKIQPAELGDSAVYLCASRIEETQYFGPGTRLLVL.

In DNA form, the CDR3 reads TGCAGCGTTATTACCGGGACAGGGCCCTACGAGCAGTACTTC. Translated, it gives CSVITGTGPYEQYF. The chain recombines TRBV29-1 with TRBJ2-7, with 9 bases fitting TRBD1. The CDR3 loop spans 14 amino acids. J gave up 2 bases and V 5 bases, and 7 bases lay outside the gene matches. Germline assignment: CDR1 SQVTM and CDR2 ANQGSEA.

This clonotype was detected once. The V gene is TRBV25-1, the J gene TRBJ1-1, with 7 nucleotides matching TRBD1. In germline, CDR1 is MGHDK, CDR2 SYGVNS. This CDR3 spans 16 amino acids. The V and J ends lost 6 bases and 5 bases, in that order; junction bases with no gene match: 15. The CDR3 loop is CASRDHSTGRGTEAFF. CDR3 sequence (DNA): TGTGCCAGCAGAGATCATTCGACAGGGCGCGGGACTGAAGCTTTCTTT.

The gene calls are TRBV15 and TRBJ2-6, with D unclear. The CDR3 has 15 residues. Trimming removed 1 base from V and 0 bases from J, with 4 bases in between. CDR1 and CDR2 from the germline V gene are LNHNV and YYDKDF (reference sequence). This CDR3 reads CATSRGNSGANVLTF. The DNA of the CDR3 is TGTGCCACCAGCAGAGGGAACTCTGGGGCCAACGTCCTGACTTTC.

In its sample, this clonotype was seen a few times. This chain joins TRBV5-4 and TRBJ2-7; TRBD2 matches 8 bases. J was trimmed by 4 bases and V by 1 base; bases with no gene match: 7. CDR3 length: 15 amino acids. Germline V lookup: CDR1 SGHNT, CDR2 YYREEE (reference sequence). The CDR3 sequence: CASSLRVAGSYEQYF. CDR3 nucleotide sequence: TGTGCCAGCAGCTTGCGGGTAGCGGGATCTTACGAGCAGTACTTC.

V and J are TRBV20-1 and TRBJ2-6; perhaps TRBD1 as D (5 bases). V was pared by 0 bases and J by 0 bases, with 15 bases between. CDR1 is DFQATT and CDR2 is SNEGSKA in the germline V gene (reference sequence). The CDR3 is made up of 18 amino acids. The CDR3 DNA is TGCAGTGCTAGAGAACCCGGACAATTGAGCTCTGGGGCCAACGTCCTGACTTTC. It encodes CSAREPGQLSSGANVLTF.

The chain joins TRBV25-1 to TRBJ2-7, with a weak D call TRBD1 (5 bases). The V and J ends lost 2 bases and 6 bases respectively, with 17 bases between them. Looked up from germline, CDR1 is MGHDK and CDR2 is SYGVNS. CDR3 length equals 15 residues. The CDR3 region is CASSENRRAMGEQYF. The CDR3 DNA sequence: TGTGCCAGCAGTGAAAACCGCAGGGCAATGGGCGAGCAGTACTTC.